Below, one TCR beta chain is given with its context. Its antigen is unknown. The data are from a study of cytomegalovirus exposure and HLA in healthy donors. Background on the study: An early data release held approximately 85 million unique TCRs from HLA-typed donors. Study-wide results and limits: A later analysis linked roughly 17,000 TCR beta sequences to HLA alleles at 0.05 false discovery rate. Judged likely to be a sequencing artifact was a cluster of highly shared sequence variants.

Use of 60 Vbeta and 13 Jbeta primers characterized the PCR. Libraries were prepared by immunoSEQ multiplex PCR; TCRdb keeps only in-frame clonotypes and omits some of them. The table lists about 140,000 clones, 60% to 80% of them singletons. Each donor was nominally healthy when sampled (though unrecorded immune exposures were likely). Germline V gene data show CDR1 as SGHVS and CDR2 as FNYEAQ. This CDR3 has 19 amino acids. V lost 1 base, J lost 5 bases, and 10 bases stayed unmatched. The chain uses TRBV7-6 and TRBJ2-2, with 13 nucleotides matching TRBD2. The receptor was isolated from a female donor in good health and CMV-seronegative. The sample consisted of PBMCs. The CDR3 DNA is TGTGCCAGCAGCTTAGTTCCGGGCGGGACTAGCGGGATGACCGGGGAGCTGTTTTTT. It specifies CASSLVPGGTSGMTGELFF.